The entry below gives a single TCR beta chain sequence along with its context. Its antigen is unknown. This entry comes from a study of T cell responses to AZD1222 COVID-19 vaccine. Study-wide results and caveats: Most donors were white British and more were female, and clonal diversity was possibly underestimated. Seropositive status at baseline applied to only 5 to 7 AZD1222 recipients. Spike-spanning, vaccine-associated CD4 TCRs were dominant at 160-218 and 743-854.

Both about-4-week and about-12-week second-dose recipients were combined. Produced via immunoSEQ multiplex PCR; TCRdb's table is partial and in-frame only. The data contain 140,000 to 150,000 clones, roughly nine tenths of them singletons. The receptor was isolated from an adult who received the AZD1222 COVID-19 vaccine. The source was peripheral blood, collected 28 days after the second AZD1222 dose.

The CDR3 is CATTGGGGETQYF. The CDR3 region has the DNA TGTGCCACCACGGGGGGAGGCGGAGAGACCCAGTACTTC. This sequence joins TRBV6-5 and TRBJ2-5, with 7 bases fitting TRBD2. Germline loops: CDR1 MNHEY, CDR2 SVGAGI. The CDR3 has 13 residues. V gave up 10 bases and J gave up 4 bases; unmatched junction bases: 9.